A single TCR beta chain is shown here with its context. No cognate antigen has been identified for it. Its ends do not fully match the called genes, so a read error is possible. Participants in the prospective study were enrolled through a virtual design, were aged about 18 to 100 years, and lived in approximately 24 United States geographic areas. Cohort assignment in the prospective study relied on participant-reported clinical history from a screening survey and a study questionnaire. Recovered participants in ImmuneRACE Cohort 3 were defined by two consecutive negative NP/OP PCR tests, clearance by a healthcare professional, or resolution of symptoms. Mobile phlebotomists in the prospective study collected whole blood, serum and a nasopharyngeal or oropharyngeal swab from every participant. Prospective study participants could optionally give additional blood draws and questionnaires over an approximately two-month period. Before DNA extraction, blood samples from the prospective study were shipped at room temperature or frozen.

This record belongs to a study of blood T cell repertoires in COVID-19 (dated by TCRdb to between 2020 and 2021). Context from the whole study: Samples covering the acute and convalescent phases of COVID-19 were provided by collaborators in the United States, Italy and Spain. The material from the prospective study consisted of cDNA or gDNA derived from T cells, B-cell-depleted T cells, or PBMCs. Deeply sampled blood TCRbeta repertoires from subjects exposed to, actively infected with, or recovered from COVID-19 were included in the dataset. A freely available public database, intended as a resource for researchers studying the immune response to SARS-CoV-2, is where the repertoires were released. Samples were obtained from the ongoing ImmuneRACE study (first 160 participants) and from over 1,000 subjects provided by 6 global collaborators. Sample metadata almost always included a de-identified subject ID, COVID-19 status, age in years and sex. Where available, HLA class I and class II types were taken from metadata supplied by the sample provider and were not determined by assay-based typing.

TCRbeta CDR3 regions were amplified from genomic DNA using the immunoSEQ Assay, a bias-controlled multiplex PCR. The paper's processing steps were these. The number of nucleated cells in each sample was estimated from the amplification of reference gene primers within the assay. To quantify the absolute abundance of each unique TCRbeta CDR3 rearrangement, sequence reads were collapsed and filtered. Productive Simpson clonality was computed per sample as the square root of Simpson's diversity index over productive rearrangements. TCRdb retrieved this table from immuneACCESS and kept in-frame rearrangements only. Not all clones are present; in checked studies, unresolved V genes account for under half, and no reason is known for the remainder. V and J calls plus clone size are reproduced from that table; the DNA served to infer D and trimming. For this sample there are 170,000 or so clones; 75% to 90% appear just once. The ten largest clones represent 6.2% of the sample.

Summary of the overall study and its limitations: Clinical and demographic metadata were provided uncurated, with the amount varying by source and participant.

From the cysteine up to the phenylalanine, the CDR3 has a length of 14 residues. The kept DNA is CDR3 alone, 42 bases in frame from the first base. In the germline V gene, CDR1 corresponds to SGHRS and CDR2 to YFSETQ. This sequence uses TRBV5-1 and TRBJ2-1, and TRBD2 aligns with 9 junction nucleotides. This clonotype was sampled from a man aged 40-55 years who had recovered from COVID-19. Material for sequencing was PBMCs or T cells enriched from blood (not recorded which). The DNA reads TGCGCCAGCAGCTTGGTAGCGGGGGCCGACACAAGCCTCTTC. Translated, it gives CASSLVAGADTSLF. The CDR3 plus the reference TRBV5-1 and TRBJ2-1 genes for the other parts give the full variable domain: KAGVTQTPRYLIKTRGQQVTLSCSPISGHRSVSWYQQTPGQGLQFLFEYFSETQRNKGNFPGRFSGRQFSNSRSEMNVSTLELGDSALYLCASSLVAGADTSLFGPGTRLTVL.